This TCR beta chain was recovered during a study of T cells after posttransplantation cyclophosphamide. Study-wide points: Blood and skin or GI T cell repertoires showed limited TRB overlap. TRB clonality was highly associated with recipient CMV seropositivity and reactivation.

TCRdb's copy holds only in-frame clones and misses some; the assay was immunoSEQ multiplex PCR. The repertoire holds around 21,000 clones, with approximately 86% as singletons. V dropped 11 bases and J dropped 3 bases, with 15 bases sitting between them. Germline V lookup: CDR1 SNHLY, CDR2 FYNNEI. The CDR3 spans 13 residues. A marrow graft followed busulfan-fludarabine conditioning, with cyclophosphamide on days +3 and +4. As for this clone: The antigen is unknown.

The TCR originated in a female patient in her thirties or forties who received an allogeneic stem cell transplant from a related donor, was CMV-positive, and had no GVHD. Some T cells may arise from the graft donor. The chain employs TRBV2 and TRBJ2-3; D not resolved. Sequenced here: PBMCs, sampled after allogeneic stem cell transplant with posttransplant cyclophosphamide. The CDR3, as DNA: TGTGCCTCCGAACCTCGTCGGACAGATACGCAGTATTTT. Translating it yields CASEPRRTDTQYF.